The present TCR beta chain was sequenced within a study of CD8 T cells in ankylosing spondylitis. It was by quantitative 5'-RACE with molecular barcodes that TCR beta libraries were made. One entry per CDR3 protein, called by TCRdb with MiXCR from the 5' RACE reads. The sample lists 8,500 to 10,000 distinct CDR3 sequences, 5% to 6.5% occurring once. Findings of the study overall: Enrichment of disease-linked clones was reportedly significant in matched ankylosing spondylitis synovial fluid. Both synovial fluid and blood in reactive arthritis had previously been reported to carry some motif variants. A motif of 7 to 9 highly homologous TCR beta variants was seen as apparently characteristic of ankylosing spondylitis blood.

This clonotype is categorized as medium-sized. What it recognizes is unknown. The junction had 7 bases not matched to a gene; V was cut back by 0 bases and J by 9 bases. CDR1 and CDR2 from the germline V gene are SGDLS and YYNGEE. The CDR3 is made up of 15 amino acids. Sample: blood, either unsorted or a sorted T cell fraction (not recorded which). The receptor was isolated from a female donor with ankylosing spondylitis or in good health (not recorded which). V gene TRBV9 combines with J gene TRBJ2-1, with 9 bases fitting TRBD1. Here the CDR3 DNA reads TGTGCCAGCAGCGTAGAATGGGACAGGGAGAGTGAGCAGTTCTTC. Protein: CASSVEWDRESEQFF.